Presented here are 28 T cell receptor beta chains from one specimen sequenced in a study of radiotherapy plus CTLA-4 blockade in lung cancer. Only in-frame clones appear in the TCRdb table, and some are missing; sequencing was by immunoSEQ multiplex PCR. Of approximately 95,000 clones in the sample, approximately 78% were seen once. The sequences come from peripheral blood, collected from a patient treated with radiotherapy plus ipilimumab. The origin of the receptors is a human donor with non-small cell lung cancer who had a partial response to radiotherapy plus ipilimumab.

The chain is built from TRBV4-1 and TRBJ1-5; unclear D gene. Germline CDR1 MGHRA, CDR2 YSYEKL. Between the trimmed V and J ends, which lost 1 base and 6 bases, there was a span of 7 bases. This CDR3 comprises 13 residues. This CDR3 is CASSQVIGQPQHF. DNA of the CDR3: TGCGCCAGCAGCCAAGTAATCGGTCAGCCCCAGCATTTT.

This clone has a single count. This chain links TRBV5-1 with TRBJ1-2; 8 nucleotides align to TRBD1. The CDR3 extends over 13 amino acids. Trimming removed 4 bases from V and 4 bases from J; junction bases left unmatched: 3. Germline values: CDR1 SGHRS, CDR2 YFSETQ. CDR3: CASSGGQAYGYTF. The CDR3 coding sequence is TGCGCCAGCAGCGGGGGACAGGCCTATGGCTACACCTTC.

The chain joins TRBV28 to TRBJ2-6; TRBD1 is a possible D gene (5 bases). CDR1 MDHEN and CDR2 SYDVKM come from the germline V gene. V lost 0 bases and J 4 bases, leaving 7 bases between the germline ends. This CDR3 is 15 amino acids long. The chain's CDR3 is CASSLWGRGANVLTF. The CDR3 region has the DNA TGTGCCAGCAGTTTATGGGGGCGGGGGGCCAACGTCCTGACTTTC.

The genes are TRBV11-2 and TRBJ1-1; D is possibly TRBD1 (5 bases). The CDR3 length is 13 residues. Germline values: CDR1 SGHAT, CDR2 FQNNGV. V shed 5 bases and J shed 5 bases, with 12 bases lying between them. The CDR3 coding sequence is TGTGCCAGCAGCGCTCAGGGAGGAACTGAAGCTTTCTTT. This sequence encodes CASSAQGGTEAFF.

This clone was counted between two and nine times. V usage is TRBV28 and J usage is TRBJ2-7; D is ambiguous. Trimming shortened V by 5 bases and J by 0 bases, and 5 bases separated the two germline ends. The germline gives CDR1 MDHEN, CDR2 SYDVKM. CDR3 size: 12 residues. Here the CDR3 reads CASSTNSYEQYF. CDR3 in DNA: TGTGCCAGCAGTACAAACTCCTACGAGCAGTACTTC.

The V and J genes are TRBV6-6 and TRBJ1-4; D possibly corresponds to TRBD1 (5 bases). There are 14 residues in the CDR3. Germline values: CDR1 MNHNY, CDR2 SVGAGI (reference sequence). Trimming stripped 5 bases from V and 8 bases from J, with 15 bases between. CDR3 loop: CASSPGPGGEKLFF. The CDR3 region has the DNA TGTGCCAGCAGTCCGGGTCCCGGGGGGGAAAAACTGTTTTTT.

The CDR3 DNA is TGTGCCAGCAGCTCAAGGTACCCGGGAGGGGAGCAGTACTTC. Its translation: CASSSRYPGGEQYF. The gene calls are TRBV14 and TRBJ2-7, with 8 bases identical to TRBD2. V gave up 5 bases and J gave up 7 bases; unmatched junction bases: 10. Germline V lookup: CDR1 SGHDN, CDR2 FVKESK. This CDR3 is built from 14 residues.

This sequence joins TRBV6-1 and TRBJ2-7; possibly TRBD2 for D (5 bases). CDR3 length equals 20 residues. The V gene lost 0 bases and the J gene lost 0 bases, with 24 bases spanning the gap. Germline assignment: CDR1 MNHNS and CDR2 SASEGT. The CDR3 DNA reads as TGTGCCAGCAGTGAAGCGGTTGCTGGGAGTGGACGCCTTAGCTCCTACGAGCAGTACTTC. This gives the protein CASSEAVAGSGRLSSYEQYF.

The genes are TRBV19 and TRBJ1-2, with TRBD1 identical over 9 bases. Unmatched junction bases numbered 13, after V lost 3 bases and J lost 2 bases. The CDR3 extends over 18 amino acids. Germline lookup yields CDR1 LNHDA and CDR2 SQIVND (reference sequence). CDR3 protein: CASSIRRTGEGANYGYTF. The CDR3 nucleotides are TGTGCCAGTAGTATTCGGCGGACAGGGGAAGGGGCAAACTATGGCTACACCTTC.

This clone was observed a few times. The J gene is TRBJ2-4, the V gene TRBV7-8; 10 positions agree with TRBD2. The CDR3 is 15 amino acids. V lost 1 base to trimming and J lost 11 bases; unmatched junction nucleotides: 8. CDR1 SGHVS and CDR2 FQNEAQ come from the germline V gene. Here the CDR3 DNA reads TGTGCCAGCAGCTTAGTCAGCGGGAGGGCCACCGTTCAGTACTTC. This encodes CASSLVSGRATVQYF.

The J gene is TRBJ1-1, the V gene TRBV5-8; no firm D call. Germline V CDR1 and CDR2: SGHTS, YDEGEE. Trimming removed 0 bases at V and 1 base at J, with 4 bases between. This CDR3 comprises 13 residues. For the CDR3, the DNA is TGTGCCAGCAGCTTGGTGAGGAACACTGAAGCTTTCTTT. This translates into CASSLVRNTEAFF.

The CDR3 protein is CATSRTRDRDEQYF. In DNA form, the CDR3 reads TGTGCCACCTCAAGAACCCGGGACAGGGACGAGCAGTACTTC. The chain couples TRBV7-2 to TRBJ2-7; 9 nucleotides align to TRBD1. CDR1 SGHTA and CDR2 FQGNSA come from the germline V gene. This CDR3 comprises 14 residues. The junction had 12 bases not matched to a gene; V was cut back by 10 bases and J by 5 bases.

The chain carries TRBV5-4 and TRBJ2-5; 10 bases map to TRBD2. Germline lookup yields CDR1 SGHNT and CDR2 YYREEE (reference sequence). V lost 4 bases, J lost 1 base, and 4 bases stayed unmatched. The CDR3 totals 15 residues. CDR3 protein: CASSRGTSVQETQYF. The CDR3 DNA reads TGTGCCAGCAGCCGGGGGACTAGCGTCCAAGAGACCCAGTACTTC.

This chain joins TRBV6-1 and TRBJ1-2, with 7 positions matching TRBD1. CDR3 length: 13 residues. With V trimmed by 5 bases and J by 4 bases, 4 bases remained unmatched. Germline CDR1 MNHNS, CDR2 SASEGT. CDR3 loop: CASSPDRSYGYTF. Here the CDR3 DNA reads TGTGCCAGCAGTCCGGACAGGTCCTATGGCTACACCTTC.

The chain links TRBV18 to TRBJ1-1; 9 bases fit TRBD1. The CDR3 sequence is 13 residues long. J gave up 11 bases and V 4 bases, and 8 bases lay outside the gene matches. Germline lookup yields CDR1 KGHSH and CDR2 LQKENI. The CDR3 loop reads CASSRDREVEAFF. The CDR3, as DNA: TGTGCCAGCTCACGGGACAGGGAAGTAGAGGCTTTCTTT.

The chain combines TRBV5-1 with TRBJ2-1, with 9 nucleotides matching TRBD1. The V gene end was trimmed by 4 bases and the J gene end by 5 bases; junction bases not matched to a gene: 10. The CDR3 loop spans 16 amino acids. Germline CDR1 is SGHRS and CDR2 is YFSETQ. CDR3 sequence (DNA): TGCGCCAGCAGCGGACGGACAGGGGAAGGAAACAATGAGCAGTTCTTC. Translation: CASSGRTGEGNNEQFF. The variable domain in full, completed from reference TRBV5-1 and TRBJ2-1, reads KAGVTQTPRYLIKTRGQQVTLSCSPISGHRSVSWYQQTPGQGLQFLFEYFSETQRNKGNFPGRFSGRQFSNSRSEMNVSTLELGDSALYLCASSGRTGEGNNEQFFGPGTRLTVL.

The rearrangement joins TRBV28 to TRBJ1-5; 7 bases line up with TRBD1. CDR1 and CDR2 from the germline V gene are MDHEN and SYDVKM. Trimming removed 5 bases from V and 2 bases from J; junction bases left unmatched: 9. This CDR3 is built from 16 residues. The CDR3 nucleotides read TGTGCCAGCAGTACCCCCGGACAGGTAGGCAATCAGCCCCAGCATTTT. It translates to CASSTPGQVGNQPQHF.

This chain joins TRBV7-3 and TRBJ2-3; D call uncertain. Germline CDR1 reads SGHTA; CDR2 reads FQGTGA. This CDR3 has 14 amino acids. V gave up 4 bases and J gave up 1 base, with 9 bases separating them. Written as DNA, the CDR3 is TGTGCCAGCAGCTCGGGTCGGGGCACAGATACGCAGTATTTT. This gives the protein CASSSGRGTDTQYF.

This clone was observed a handful of times. The chain couples TRBV6-4 to TRBJ2-1; 7 positions match TRBD2. V lost 6 bases to trimming and J lost 7 bases; unmatched junction nucleotides: 6. This CDR3 has 13 amino acids. CDR1 and CDR2 (germline): MRHNA, SNTAGT. CDR3 residues: CASSSDGGNEQFF. CDR3 nucleotides: TGTGCCAGCAGCTCCGACGGGGGGAATGAGCAGTTCTTC.

This clone has just one count. J is TRBJ2-7 and V is TRBV9, with TRBD1 matching 7 bases. This CDR3 comprises 15 residues. With 0 bases clipped from V and 7 bases from J, the junction kept 10 bases outside the gene matches. Germline V gene data show CDR1 as SGDLS and CDR2 as YYNGEE. The CDR3 sequence is CASSVDGTVLTEQYF. CDR3 nucleotide sequence: TGTGCCAGCAGCGTAGATGGGACAGTCCTTACGGAGCAGTACTTC. Full variable domain (rest looked up from reference TRBV9 and TRBJ2-7): DSGVTQTPKHLITATGQRVTLRCSPRSGDLSVYWYQQSLDQGLQFLIQYYNGEERAKGNILERFSAQQFPDLHSELNLSSLELGDSALYFCASSVDGTVLTEQYFGPGTRLTVT.

At least ten counts were recorded for this clone. The V gene is TRBV27, the J gene TRBJ1-5; the D is unclear. The CDR3 is made up of 14 amino acids. The V gene's germline CDR1 is MNHEY and CDR2 SMNVEV (reference sequence). Trimming took 4 bases from V and 6 from J, leaving 13 bases between them. The CDR3 DNA sequence: TGTGCCAGCAGTTGGGCCGGGAACGCTCAGCCCCAGCATTTT. It specifies CASSWAGNAQPQHF.

This rearrangement joins TRBV14 to TRBJ2-7; weak D call: TRBD2 (6 bases). This CDR3 has 13 amino acids. V lost 8 bases and J lost 0, with 11 bases in between. Germline CDR1 reads SGHDN; CDR2 reads FVKESK. CDR3 loop: CASGNSGSYEQYF. The CDR3 nucleotides read TGTGCCAGCGGCAATAGCGGCTCCTACGAGCAGTACTTC.

The gene calls are TRBV15 and TRBJ2-2; D is uncertain. CDR1 LNHNV and CDR2 YYDKDF come from the germline V gene (reference sequence). The V gene lost 4 bases and the J gene lost 5 bases, with 8 bases spanning the gap. This CDR3 region has 13 residues. The CDR3 DNA reads TGTGCCACCAGCACAGGATGGACCGGGGAGCTGTTTTTT. This translates into CATSTGWTGELFF.

The V call is TRBV28, the J call TRBJ2-5; 8 positions match TRBD2. The V segment lost 6 bases and the J segment 5 bases; nucleotides outside the gene matches: 5. Germline CDR1 reads MDHEN; CDR2 reads SYDVKM. This CDR3 contains 13 residues. The CDR3 region is CASSGGGRETQYF. Here the CDR3 DNA reads TGTGCCAGCAGCGGGGGGGGTCGGGAGACCCAGTACTTC.

The V gene is TRBV6-6, the J gene TRBJ1-4; 8 nucleotides match TRBD1. Germline trimming cut 3 bases from V and 7 bases from J; bases unmatched to any gene: 10. CDR3 length equals 16 residues. Looked up from germline, CDR1 is MNHNY and CDR2 is SVGAGI (reference sequence). The CDR3 sequence is CASSYHGQGRGEKLFF. In DNA, the CDR3 is TGTGCCAGCAGTTATCACGGACAGGGACGAGGTGAAAAACTGTTTTTT.

By share, this clone ranks as medium-sized. The chain has TRBV11-2 and TRBJ2-7, with 8 bases lining up with TRBD2. V dropped 4 bases and J dropped 3; count of bases not matched to a gene: 5. Germline V gene lookup returns CDR1 SGHAT and CDR2 FQNNGV. This CDR3 region has 14 residues. CDR3 sequence (DNA): TGTGCCAGCAGCTCGGCTAGCGGGTTCTACGAGCAGTACTTC. This codes for CASSSASGFYEQYF.

The chain links TRBV6-1 to TRBJ1-5; 7 bases are a match to TRBD1. V gave up 9 bases and J gave up 4 bases; unmatched junction bases: 6. The germline V gene encodes CDR1 MNHNS and CDR2 SASEGT. CDR3 length: 13 residues. The DNA for the CDR3 is TGTGCCAGTACGGGACAGTTAAATCAGCCCCAGCATTTT. Its protein product is CASTGQLNQPQHF.

DNA of the CDR3: TGCGCCAGCAGCTTGGGCCCCAAGGGGTTCCTCTCCTACGAGCAGTACTTC. This translates into CASSLGPKGFLSYEQYF. The rearrangement joins TRBV5-1 to TRBJ2-7; tentatively, D is TRBD1 (5 bases). CDR3 length equals 17 residues. The germline gives CDR1 SGHRS, CDR2 YFSETQ. Trimming removed 0 bases from V and 0 bases from J, with 16 bases in between.